This record covers a single T cell receptor (beta chain). Its antigen remains unidentified. Base quality data are lacking; no much larger clone is found one base away. The collaborating institutions used their own protocols to collect whole blood in K2EDTA tubes. For TCRbeta analysis, collaborators shipped samples in one of three forms: frozen whole blood, isolated PBMCs, or DNA extracted from either of those sample types. TCRbeta CDR3 regions were amplified from genomic DNA by means of the immunoSEQ Assay, a bias-controlled multiplex PCR. The paper's processing steps were these. The number of nucleated cells in each sample was estimated by amplification of reference gene primers within the assay. To quantify the absolute abundance of each unique TCRbeta CDR3 rearrangement, sequence reads were collapsed and filtered. For each sample, productive Simpson clonality was calculated as the square root of Simpson's diversity index across productive rearrangements. The table comes from immuneACCESS by way of TCRdb, which keeps in-frame sequences with V and J called. Part of the clones is missing from these tables; in studies checked, under half for an unresolved V gene and the rest for unknown reasons. V, J and clone size derive from that table, while D and trimming were established from the DNA sequence. Recorded for this sample are under 130,000 clones; about 85% of them occurred a single time. The ten largest clones capture 2.1% of the sample.

The CDR3 goes from the cysteine to the phenylalanine over 14 residues. Only CDR3 DNA remains: 42 bases, in frame from the first base. From the germline V gene (reference sequence), CDR1 is LGHDT and CDR2 is YNNKEL. The sample belongs to a study of blood T cell repertoires in COVID-19 (dated by TCRdb to the early 2020s). As for the study more broadly: Samples covering the acute and convalescent phases of COVID-19 were provided by collaborators in the United States, Italy and Spain. Subjects who had been exposed to COVID-19, were actively infected with it, or had recovered from it provided the deeply sampled blood TCRbeta repertoires that made up the dataset. The prospective study material was composed of cDNA or gDNA derived from T cells, B-cell-depleted T cells, or PBMCs. The samples were drawn from the first 160 participants of the ongoing ImmuneRACE study and from some 1,300 subjects provided by 6 global collaborators. Where available, HLA class I and class II types were obtained from metadata supplied by the sample provider rather than from assay-based typing. The sample metadata nearly always contained a de-identified subject ID, COVID-19 status, age in years and sex. The repertoires were released in a freely available public database meant as a resource for research on the immune response to SARS-CoV-2.

The full study reports these points: The amount of clinical and demographic metadata varied by source and participant and was provided uncurated.

Rearrangement joined TRBV3-1 (or the pseudogene TRBV3-2) to TRBJ2-3; TRBD2 aligns with 7 central bases. The clonotype comes from a human donor in a cohort sampled during active COVID-19. Sequencing used peripheral blood. In nucleotide form, the sequence is TGTGACAAACCTAGCGGTCATTATATGGATACGCAGTATTTT. The translation is CDKPSGHYMDTQYF.